A selection of T cell receptor beta chains follows, all from one sample in a study of control samples from healthy donors and cancer patients. Generated by immunoSEQ multiplex PCR, the TCRdb table keeps only in-frame clones and is missing some. The data hold about 59,000 clones, with roughly 90% observed a single time. Sequencing was performed on PBMCs. These receptors all stem from a man aged 35-49 years with colorectal cancer. Both conserved end residues are part of each CDR3. The order of the fields is J gene, V gene, D gene, clone size, CDR3 protein, CDR3 DNA. D genes are given only for firm matches. Not all rows give a size; the values are once, few, many and, for expanded clones, a class.

>TRBJ2-2|TRBV10-2|.|.
CASSELQGGTGELFF
TGCGCCAGCAGTGAACTCCAGGGCGGGACCGGGGAGCTGTTTTTT
>TRBJ1-6|TRBV25-1|.|.
CASSDTGVGNSPLHF
TGTGCCAGCAGTGATACCGGGGTCGGTAATTCACCCCTCCACTTT
>TRBJ1-1|TRBV5-1|.|.
CASSLEDHETEAFF
TGCGCCAGCAGCTTGGAAGACCACGAGACTGAAGCTTTCTTT
>TRBJ2-7|TRBV11-2|.|.
CASSLVLGPTSAEQYF
TGTGCCAGCAGCTTAGTTCTGGGACCCACCTCGGCCGAGCAGTACTTC
>TRBJ2-7|TRBV6-5|.|.
CASMRSSEQYF
TGTGCCAGCATGAGGTCCTCCGAGCAGTACTTC
>TRBJ2-2|TRBV12-3/TRBV12-4|.|.
CASSLDFTGELFF
TGTGCCAGCAGTTTAGATTTCACCGGGGAGCTGTTTTTT
>TRBJ2-2|TRBV7-8|.|.
CASSLEIGLMFF
TGTGCCAGCAGCTTAGAAATAGGGCTGATGTTTTTT
>TRBJ1-4|TRBV11-2|.|.
CASSSPGTGGEKLFF
TGTGCCAGCAGCTCCCCCGGGACGGGCGGGGAAAAACTGTTTTTT
>TRBJ2-7|TRBV5-1|.|.
CASSFSSNSYEQYF
TGCGCCAGCAGCTTTAGTAGCAATTCCTACGAGCAGTACTTC
>TRBJ2-2|TRBV5-1|.|.
CASSLSQGYTGELFF
TGCGCCAGCAGCTTGAGCCAGGGGTACACCGGGGAGCTGTTTTTT
>TRBJ2-7|TRBV12-3/TRBV12-4|.|.
CASSPSERAEQYF
TGTGCCAGCAGCCCCTCGGAGAGGGCCGAGCAGTACTTC
>TRBJ1-5|TRBV7-3|.|.
CASSSSPGPNQPQHF
TGTGCCAGCAGCTCCAGCCCGGGACCCAATCAGCCCCAGCATTTT
>TRBJ2-7|TRBV5-8|.|.
CASSSVYEQYF
TGTGCCAGCAGTTCCGTCTACGAGCAGTACTTC
>TRBJ1-1|TRBV5-6|TRBD1|.
CASSSTANRGPNTEAFF
TGTGCCAGCAGCTCAACCGCCAACAGGGGGCCAAACACTGAAGCTTTCTTT
>TRBJ1-1|TRBV2|TRBD1|.
CASSDDIRGRKANTEAFF
TGTGCCAGCAGTGATGACATCAGGGGGCGTAAAGCGAACACTGAAGCTTTCTTT
>TRBJ2-2|TRBV5-1|TRBD2|.
CASSFVGLAATNTGELFF
TGCGCCAGCAGCTTCGTGGGACTAGCGGCGACGAACACCGGGGAGCTGTTTTTT
>TRBJ2-7|TRBV10-2|.|.
CASSDPPGHTYEQYF
TGCGCCAGCAGTGACCCCCCGGGACACACCTACGAGCAGTACTTC
>TRBJ1-4|TRBV29-1|TRBD1|.
CSVAGQTNEKLFF
TGCAGCGTTGCGGGACAGACTAATGAAAAACTGTTTTTT
>TRBJ2-2|TRBV19|TRBD2|.
CASRHGGAGTGELFF
TGTGCCAGTAGGCACGGGGGGGCGGGCACCGGGGAGCTGTTTTTT
>TRBJ2-3|TRBV11-3|.|.
CASSPPSGTDTQYF
TGTGCCAGCAGCCCCCCATCCGGCACAGATACGCAGTATTTT
>TRBJ1-1|TRBV10-2|.|.
CASRDSSTEAFF
TGCGCCAGCCGGGACTCGAGCACTGAAGCTTTCTTT
>TRBJ2-3|TRBV5-5|.|.
CASSGRVGPSTDTQYF
TGTGCCAGCAGCGGACGTGTAGGACCCTCCACAGATACGCAGTATTTT
>TRBJ1-1|TRBV5-1|.|.
CASTRREGVTEAFF
TGCGCCAGCACCAGAAGGGAGGGGGTCACTGAAGCTTTCTTT
>TRBJ1-2|TRBV18|.|.
CASSQSGSLGGYTF
TGTGCCAGCTCACAATCGGGCAGCCTCGGCGGCTACACCTTC
>TRBJ2-1|TRBV27|.|once
CASSKGDPAYNEQFF
TGTGCCAGCAGCAAAGGGGACCCTGCCTACAATGAGCAGTTCTTC
>TRBJ2-1|TRBV19|TRBD2|.
CASSIGGGAMNEQFF
TGTGCCAGTAGTATCGGCGGGGGGGCCATGAATGAGCAGTTCTTC
>TRBJ2-1|TRBV3-1/TRBV3-2|.|once
CASSQRGSLGEQFF
TGTGCCAGCAGCCAAAGAGGGAGCCTCGGTGAGCAGTTCTTC
>TRBJ1-2|TRBV5-6|TRBD1|once
CASSLGGQAYGYTF
TGTGCCAGCAGCTTGGGGGGACAGGCCTATGGCTACACCTTC
>TRBJ1-1|TRBV5-6|.|once
CASSLRRTDKTEAFF
TGTGCCAGCAGCTTGCGCCGGACAGATAAGACTGAAGCTTTCTTT
>TRBJ1-1|TRBV18|.|.
CASSRQTNTEAFF
TGTGCCAGCTCTCGACAGACTAACACTGAAGCTTTCTTT
>TRBJ2-1|TRBV9|TRBD1|.
CASSVGDSNEQFF
TGTGCCAGCAGCGTAGGGGACAGCAATGAGCAGTTCTTC
>TRBJ1-1|TRBV2|TRBD1|.
CASRGTGNTEAFF
TGTGCCAGCAGAGGGACAGGGAACACTGAAGCTTTCTTT
>TRBJ2-2|TRBV6-4|.|.
CASRSLTDTGELFF
TGTGCCAGCCGATCCCTGACGGACACCGGGGAGCTGTTTTTT
>TRBJ2-1|TRBV25-1|.|.
CASSEFTGEIEQFF
TGTGCCAGCAGTGAATTTACAGGAGAGATTGAGCAGTTCTTC
>TRBJ2-2|TRBV19|.|.
CASSRGLQAGELFF
TGTGCCAGTAGCAGGGGCCTCCAGGCCGGGGAGCTGTTTTTT
>TRBJ1-5|TRBV27|TRBD1|.
CASSFGGQGQPQHF
TGTGCCAGCAGTTTTGGGGGACAGGGGCAGCCCCAGCATTTT
>TRBJ2-2|TRBV7-7|.|.
CASSPVRTGELFF
TGTGCCAGCAGTCCAGTCCGTACCGGGGAGCTGTTTTTT
>TRBJ2-7|TRBV5-1|.|few
CASSLGPGAYEQYF
TGCGCCAGCAGCTTGGGGCCAGGGGCCTACGAGCAGTACTTC
>TRBJ2-7|TRBV5-1|.|.
CASSLDGYEQYF
TGCGCCAGCAGCTTAGACGGCTACGAGCAGTACTTC
>TRBJ2-1|TRBV19|.|.
CASSTLSRGGTYNEQFF
TGTGCCAGTAGTACGCTGTCTAGGGGGGGGACCTACAATGAGCAGTTCTTC
>TRBJ2-1|TRBV19|TRBD2|.
CASSALAGGQSEQFF
TGTGCCAGTAGTGCTTTAGCGGGGGGGCAAAGTGAGCAGTTCTTC
>TRBJ1-4|TRBV7-9|TRBD1|.
CASSLGTGKEILFF
TGTGCCAGCAGCCTAGGGACAGGGAAGGAAATTCTGTTTTTT
>TRBJ2-6|TRBV5-8|.|.
CASSLALSSGANVLTF
TGTGCCAGCAGCTTGGCCTTGAGCTCTGGGGCCAACGTCCTGACTTTC
>TRBJ2-1|TRBV3-1/TRBV3-2|.|.
CASSQGGQGPSFF
TGTGCCAGCAGCCAGGGGGGGCAGGGGCCCTCGTTCTTC
>TRBJ1-1|TRBV21-1|.|.
CASSKGSWTREVRNCRGMNTEAFF
TGTGCCAGCAGCAAAGGGAGCTGGACCAGGGAAGTGAGAAACTGTAGGGGAATGAACACTGAAGCTTTCTTT
>TRBJ2-2|TRBV7-2|TRBD2|.
CASSLLASGAPANTGELFF
TGTGCCAGCAGCTTACTCGCTAGCGGGGCGCCAGCGAACACCGGGGAGCTGTTTTTT
>TRBJ2-7|TRBV19|TRBD1|.
CASSIGAGGYYEQYF
TGTGCCAGTAGTATAGGCGCAGGGGGCTATTACGAGCAGTACTTC